This TCR beta chain was recorded in a study of T cell clonality in common variable immunodeficiency. Study-wide results and caveats: Fewer TCRbeta clones were shared among CVID subjects than controls.

This clone was recorded at least ten times. Its specificity is not known. The read terminates 3 residues ahead of where the CDR3 ends, so the germline J gene completes it. Each donor provided about 4.5 to 8.5 ml of heparinized whole blood. The V end was cut by 5 bases, the J end by 1 base, with 9 bases between. The CDR3 has 13 residues. Germline-derived CDR1 and CDR2 are SGHDT and YYEEEE. This table comes from immunoSEQ multiplex PCR, and its TCRdb copy is limited to in-frame clones, with some not included. The repertoire consists of about 52,000 clones, none detected only once. The chain joins TRBV5-6 to TRBJ1-1, with D tentatively TRBD1 (6 bases). The TCR comes from a person aged 18-70 years in good health. The source material was peripheral blood mononuclear cells. The part of the CDR3 DNA that was read is TGTGCCAGCAGACACAGGGAGAACACTGAA. Its translation: CASRHRENTE. In full, the CDR3 is CASRHRENTEAFF.